A selection of T cell receptor beta chains follows, all from one sample in a study of blood T cell repertoires in COVID-19. Profiling relied on immunoSEQ multiplex PCR, and the TCRdb table lists in-frame clones only, not all of them. There are approximately 150,000 clones in the sample; less than 85% occur only once, and about 15% lies in the top ten. Input material: peripheral blood. These receptors were taken from a woman of 80 years or more with acute or convalescent COVID-19. Both conserved end residues are part of each CDR3. D genes are given only for firm matches. Expanded clones are given a class, and other clones once, few, many or no size at all.

j_call: TRBJ1-5
d_call: -
v_call: TRBV21-1
clone_size: -
cdr3_nt: TGTGCCAGCAGCAAAACCCACAGGGGCAGAGGCAATCAGCCCCAGCATTTT
cdr3_aa: CASSKTHRGRGNQPQHF

j_call: TRBJ2-7
d_call: TRBD1
v_call: TRBV18
clone_size: -
cdr3_nt: TGTGCCAGCTCTCCTCGGACAGGGAGCAACGAGCAGTACTTC
cdr3_aa: CASSPRTGSNEQYF

j_call: TRBJ2-7
d_call: TRBD2
v_call: TRBV7-2
clone_size: once
cdr3_nt: TGTGCCAGCAGCTTGACTAGCGGTTCCTACGAGCAGTACTTC
cdr3_aa: CASSLTSGSYEQYF

j_call: TRBJ1-5
d_call: -
v_call: TRBV19
clone_size: once
cdr3_nt: TGTGCCAGTAGTATTGCCCTGGACGGGGGTGGTCAGCCCCAGCATTTT
cdr3_aa: CASSIALDGGGQPQHF

j_call: TRBJ2-7
d_call: TRBD1
v_call: TRBV9
clone_size: few
cdr3_nt: TGTGCCAGCAGCCCGGGACAGTACTACGAGCAGTACTTC
cdr3_aa: CASSPGQYYEQYF

j_call: TRBJ1-1
d_call: -
v_call: TRBV5-1
clone_size: -
cdr3_nt: TGCGCCAGCAGCGCACACGTGGGGGGGCCTAACACTGAAGCTTTCTTT
cdr3_aa: CASSAHVGGPNTEAFF

j_call: TRBJ1-3
d_call: TRBD1
v_call: TRBV4-3
clone_size: -
cdr3_nt: TGCGCCAGCAGCCAAGCCGGGACAGGGAGGGACACCATATATTTT
cdr3_aa: CASSQAGTGRDTIYF

j_call: TRBJ2-3
d_call: TRBD2
v_call: TRBV15
clone_size: -
cdr3_nt: TGTGCCACCAGCAGAGCGGGGGCGGGGGGGCTTACAGATACGCAGTATTTT
cdr3_aa: CATSRAGAGGLTDTQYF

j_call: TRBJ2-5
d_call: TRBD1
v_call: TRBV28
clone_size: -
cdr3_nt: TGTGCCAGCAGTTTCGGACAGGGGGCTTGGGAGACCCAGTACTTC
cdr3_aa: CASSFGQGAWETQYF

j_call: TRBJ2-1
d_call: TRBD2
v_call: TRBV7-2
clone_size: -
cdr3_nt: TGTGCCAGCAGCTTAGTCCCAGCGGGAGTTGGGAATGAGCAGTTCTTC
cdr3_aa: CASSLVPAGVGNEQFF

j_call: TRBJ1-5
d_call: -
v_call: TRBV6-5
clone_size: -
cdr3_nt: TGTGCCAGCTCAGAGGGCCCCCAGCATTTT
cdr3_aa: CASSEGPQHF

j_call: TRBJ1-5
d_call: -
v_call: TRBV30
clone_size: few
cdr3_nt: TGTGCCTGGAGTGTGGGCAGTACCCAGCCCCAGCATTTT
cdr3_aa: CAWSVGSTQPQHF

j_call: TRBJ2-3
d_call: -
v_call: TRBV5-1
clone_size: -
cdr3_nt: TGCGCCAGCAGCCGTAGCGGTAGCACAGATACGCAGTATTTT
cdr3_aa: CASSRSGSTDTQYF

j_call: TRBJ2-1
d_call: TRBD2
v_call: TRBV7-9
clone_size: -
cdr3_nt: TGTGCCAGCAGCCTTACTAGCGGGAGCTTCAAAGGCAATGAGCAGTTCTTC
cdr3_aa: CASSLTSGSFKGNEQFF

j_call: TRBJ2-3
d_call: TRBD2
v_call: TRBV7-9
clone_size: -
cdr3_nt: TGTGCCAGCAGCTTGACGGGAGGGGGCACAGATACGCAGTATTTT
cdr3_aa: CASSLTGGGTDTQYF

j_call: TRBJ2-5
d_call: -
v_call: TRBV3-1/TRBV3-2
clone_size: -
cdr3_nt: TGTGCCAGCAGCCAAGATCCCGTTTTAGCGAGTCAAGAGACCCAGTACTTC
cdr3_aa: CASSQDPVLASQETQYF

j_call: TRBJ1-5
d_call: -
v_call: TRBV30
clone_size: -
cdr3_nt: TGTGCCTGGAGTGGTCAGAACAATCAGCCCCAGCATTTT
cdr3_aa: CAWSGQNNQPQHF

j_call: TRBJ2-4
d_call: TRBD1
v_call: TRBV19
clone_size: -
cdr3_nt: TGTGCCAGTAGTATAGGGAAGGGGTGGGACAGGGGGCATTTCAAAAACATTCAGTACTTC
cdr3_aa: CASSIGKGWDRGHFKNIQYF

j_call: TRBJ1-2
d_call: -
v_call: TRBV12-3/TRBV12-4
clone_size: -
cdr3_nt: TGTGCCAGCAGTGGGGGCCAGATCTATGGCTACACCTTC
cdr3_aa: CASSGGQIYGYTF

j_call: TRBJ1-5
d_call: TRBD1
v_call: TRBV19
clone_size: -
cdr3_nt: TGTGCCAGTAGTATGACAGGGGGAAATCAGCCCCAGCATTTT
cdr3_aa: CASSMTGGNQPQHF

j_call: TRBJ1-1
d_call: -
v_call: TRBV10-3
clone_size: -
cdr3_nt: TGTGCCATCAGTGGGGGGCAGGGGAGCACTGAAGCTTTCTTT
cdr3_aa: CAISGGQGSTEAFF

j_call: TRBJ1-2
d_call: -
v_call: TRBV6-5
clone_size: -
cdr3_nt: TGTGCCAGCTGGGGATCAGGAGCGGGTTACTATGGCTACACCTTC
cdr3_aa: CASWGSGAGYYGYTF

j_call: TRBJ2-7
d_call: -
v_call: TRBV5-1
clone_size: -
cdr3_nt: TGCGCCAGCAGCTTCAACAGGGCCCGAGCCTACGAGCAGTACTTC
cdr3_aa: CASSFNRARAYEQYF

j_call: TRBJ1-4
d_call: TRBD1
v_call: TRBV25-1
clone_size: -
cdr3_nt: TGTGCCAGCAGTCGGGACAGGGGTGGGGAAAAACTGTTTTTT
cdr3_aa: CASSRDRGGEKLFF

j_call: TRBJ1-5
d_call: TRBD1
v_call: TRBV27
clone_size: few
cdr3_nt: TGTGCCAGCAGGCAATGGGGACAGGGGATTTATAGCAATCAGCCCCAGCATTTT
cdr3_aa: CASRQWGQGIYSNQPQHF

j_call: TRBJ1-1
d_call: -
v_call: TRBV27
clone_size: -
cdr3_nt: TGTGCCAGCAGTTGGGGCCCGAACACTGAAGCTTTCTTT
cdr3_aa: CASSWGPNTEAFF

j_call: TRBJ1-5
d_call: TRBD1
v_call: TRBV5-1
clone_size: -
cdr3_nt: TGCGCCAGCAGGCCGGGACAGGGCCTTGATCAGCCCCAGCATTTT
cdr3_aa: CASRPGQGLDQPQHF

j_call: TRBJ2-1
d_call: TRBD2
v_call: TRBV10-3
clone_size: once
cdr3_nt: TGTGCCATCGGGCTAGCGGGGGGCAATGAGCAGTTCTTC
cdr3_aa: CAIGLAGGNEQFF

j_call: TRBJ2-2
d_call: -
v_call: TRBV6-2/TRBV6-3
clone_size: few
cdr3_nt: TGTGCCAGCAGTTCCAGGGCCTCCGGGGAGCTGTTTTTT
cdr3_aa: CASSSRASGELFF

j_call: TRBJ2-2
d_call: -
v_call: TRBV6-5
clone_size: -
cdr3_nt: TGTGCCAGCACCCAGATAAACACCGGGGAGCTGTTTTTT
cdr3_aa: CASTQINTGELFF

j_call: TRBJ1-3
d_call: TRBD1
v_call: TRBV30
clone_size: -
cdr3_nt: TGTGCCTGGAGTGGGGACAGTCTCTCTGGAAACACCATATATTTT
cdr3_aa: CAWSGDSLSGNTIYF

j_call: TRBJ2-5
d_call: TRBD2
v_call: TRBV3-1/TRBV3-2
clone_size: -
cdr3_nt: TGTGCCAGCAGCTCAGGACTAGCGGGAGTTGAGACCCAGTACTTC
cdr3_aa: CASSSGLAGVETQYF

j_call: TRBJ2-5
d_call: TRBD2
v_call: TRBV19
clone_size: -
cdr3_nt: TGTGCCAGTAGTGCGCCCCCCGGCGCGGGAGGTCGAGAGACCCAGTACTTC
cdr3_aa: CASSAPPGAGGRETQYF

j_call: TRBJ2-2
d_call: -
v_call: TRBV7-2
clone_size: few
cdr3_nt: TGTGCCAGCAGCCCACAGGGTAACACCGGGGAGCTGTTTTTT
cdr3_aa: CASSPQGNTGELFF

j_call: TRBJ2-5
d_call: TRBD1
v_call: TRBV7-9
clone_size: -
cdr3_nt: TGTGCCAGCAGCCCAGTAGACAGGGCGGAGACCCAGTACTTC
cdr3_aa: CASSPVDRAETQYF

j_call: TRBJ1-1
d_call: -
v_call: TRBV29-1
clone_size: -
cdr3_nt: TGCAGCGTATACAGGGTTGAGGACACTGAAGCTTTCTTT
cdr3_aa: CSVYRVEDTEAFF

j_call: TRBJ2-2
d_call: TRBD1
v_call: TRBV19
clone_size: -
cdr3_nt: TGTGCCAGTGGCCCGACGTCGGCCCTACAGGGGATCACCGGGGAGCTGTTTTTT
cdr3_aa: CASGPTSALQGITGELFF

j_call: TRBJ2-2
d_call: -
v_call: TRBV18
clone_size: -
cdr3_nt: TGTGCCAGCTCACCGACAGCGAACACCGGGGAGCTGTTTTTT
cdr3_aa: CASSPTANTGELFF

j_call: TRBJ1-1
d_call: TRBD1
v_call: TRBV19
clone_size: -
cdr3_nt: TGTGCCAGTAGCCCGACAGGGGGTTTGCCTGAAGCTTTCTTT
cdr3_aa: CASSPTGGLPEAFF

j_call: TRBJ1-3
d_call: -
v_call: TRBV7-2
clone_size: -
cdr3_nt: TGTGCCAGCAGCTTCGCCCCAGGGAAGGCCCGGAACACCATATATTTT
cdr3_aa: CASSFAPGKARNTIYF

j_call: TRBJ2-1
d_call: TRBD2
v_call: TRBV7-2
clone_size: once
cdr3_nt: TGTGCCAGCAGGCGACTAGCGGGAGGGGATGAGCAGTTCTTC
cdr3_aa: CASRRLAGGDEQFF

j_call: TRBJ1-5
d_call: TRBD1
v_call: TRBV18
clone_size: -
cdr3_nt: TGTGCCAGCTCACCCAACACGATGACAGGGGGCCAGCGACCCCAGCATTTT
cdr3_aa: CASSPNTMTGGQRPQHF

j_call: TRBJ1-1
d_call: -
v_call: TRBV5-1
clone_size: once
cdr3_nt: TGCGCCAGCAGCTTGGCCGGGGGAGCCCAGAACACTGAAGCTTTCTTT
cdr3_aa: CASSLAGGAQNTEAFF

j_call: TRBJ1-1
d_call: -
v_call: TRBV12-3/TRBV12-4
clone_size: -
cdr3_nt: TGTGCCAGCAGTTTTAGCTCCACTGAAGCTTTCTTT
cdr3_aa: CASSFSSTEAFF

j_call: TRBJ2-7
d_call: TRBD1
v_call: TRBV24-1
clone_size: -
cdr3_nt: TGTGCCACCAGTGACCCGACAGGGGTTAGCTCCTACGAGCAGTACTTC
cdr3_aa: CATSDPTGVSSYEQYF

j_call: TRBJ2-1
d_call: TRBD2
v_call: TRBV30
clone_size: -
cdr3_nt: TGTGCCTGGAGTCAAACTAGCGGGAGTCTGAATGAGCAGTTCTTC
cdr3_aa: CAWSQTSGSLNEQFF

j_call: TRBJ2-4
d_call: TRBD1
v_call: TRBV3-1/TRBV3-2
clone_size: -
cdr3_nt: TGTGCCAGCAGCCCCCCCAGGACAGGGCCCGAAAACATTCAGTACTTC
cdr3_aa: CASSPPRTGPENIQYF

j_call: TRBJ1-1
d_call: -
v_call: TRBV9
clone_size: many
cdr3_nt: TGTGCCAGCAGCTTGGCAGTGATGAACACTGAAGCTTTCTTT
cdr3_aa: CASSLAVMNTEAFF

j_call: TRBJ2-1
d_call: TRBD1
v_call: TRBV5-1
clone_size: -
cdr3_nt: TGCGCCAGCAGCCCCGTGACAGGGTCGGTTAGTGAGCAGTTCTTC
cdr3_aa: CASSPVTGSVSEQFF

j_call: TRBJ1-2
d_call: -
v_call: TRBV19
clone_size: -
cdr3_nt: TGTGCCAGTAGTATAGGTCCAGGGGTTGACTATGGCTACACCTTC
cdr3_aa: CASSIGPGVDYGYTF

j_call: TRBJ2-1
d_call: TRBD2
v_call: TRBV5-4
clone_size: -
cdr3_nt: TGTGCCAGCACCCGGGACGCGGGAGTCGCCTACAATGAGCAGTTCTTC
cdr3_aa: CASTRDAGVAYNEQFF

j_call: TRBJ2-7
d_call: TRBD1
v_call: TRBV5-1
clone_size: -
cdr3_nt: TGCGCCAGCAGCTTGGATATATCGGGACAGCTATCCTACGAGCAGTACTTC
cdr3_aa: CASSLDISGQLSYEQYF

j_call: TRBJ2-7
d_call: -
v_call: TRBV2
clone_size: -
cdr3_nt: TGTGCCAGCAGCCTTAGTTACGAGCAGTACTTC
cdr3_aa: CASSLSYEQYF

j_call: TRBJ2-7
d_call: -
v_call: TRBV7-8
clone_size: -
cdr3_nt: TGTGCCAGCAGCCCGAGTAGACAGTCCTACGAGCAGTACTTC
cdr3_aa: CASSPSRQSYEQYF

j_call: TRBJ1-6
d_call: -
v_call: TRBV6-5
clone_size: -
cdr3_nt: TGTGCCAGCAGTTATCAGGGGCGAAATTCACCCCTCCACTTT
cdr3_aa: CASSYQGRNSPLHF

j_call: TRBJ1-2
d_call: TRBD1
v_call: TRBV11-2
clone_size: -
cdr3_nt: TGTGCCAGCGGGGACAGAAGAAAATCTAACTATGGCTACACCTTC
cdr3_aa: CASGDRRKSNYGYTF

j_call: TRBJ2-3
d_call: TRBD1
v_call: TRBV11-2
clone_size: -
cdr3_nt: TGTGCCAGCAGCGTACAGGGGTCGGAGACAGATACGCAGTATTTT
cdr3_aa: CASSVQGSETDTQYF

j_call: TRBJ1-2
d_call: TRBD1
v_call: TRBV4-3
clone_size: -
cdr3_nt: TGCGCCAGCAGCCAAGTACTTTCGGACAGGGGGTGGTATGGCTACACCTTC
cdr3_aa: CASSQVLSDRGWYGYTF